These 25 T cell receptor beta chains share one sample of origin, sequenced in a study of blood T cell repertoires in COVID-19. Measured with immunoSEQ multiplex PCR; TCRdb has only the in-frame clones, and not every one. Of about 53,000 clones listed, over 70% are singletons. Sequencing was performed on peripheral blood. The origin of the receptors is a human donor with active or convalescent COVID-19. The donor label of this sample is uncertain.

V gene TRBV5-6 combines with J gene TRBJ2-3; 12 positions match TRBD2. Germline V gives CDR1 SGHDT, CDR2 YYEEEE. V was clipped by 0 bases and J by 2 bases; unmatched bases: 4. The CDR3 sequence is 17 residues long. The CDR3 loop reads CASSLGLAGGVTDTQYF. CDR3 DNA sequence: TGTGCCAGCAGCTTGGGGCTAGCGGGAGGGGTCACAGATACGCAGTATTTT.

This clone has only a few counts. The chain carries TRBV6-1 and TRBJ2-2; tentatively, D is TRBD2 (6 bases). Germline lookup yields CDR1 MNHNS and CDR2 SASEGT. The CDR3 is made up of 15 amino acids. Deletions cut 2 bases from V and 5 bases from J, with 12 bases between. The CDR3, as DNA: TGTGCCAGCAGTGAATTGGAGGGGAGTACCGGGGAGCTGTTTTTT. Amino acids: CASSELEGSTGELFF.

The rearrangement links TRBV12-3 or TRBV12-4 to TRBJ1-2; 7 bases fit TRBD1. The CDR3 runs 12 residues. The trim removed 6 bases at V and 8 bases at J, leaving 6 bases unmatched. CDR3 loop: CASREGARGYTF. DNA of the CDR3: TGTGCCAGCAGGGAGGGGGCGCGGGGCTACACCTTC.

The rearrangement uses TRBV5-6 and TRBJ2-7; 9 nucleotides agree with TRBD2. Germline CDR1 is SGHDT and CDR2 is YYEEEE. V gave up 1 base and J gave up 4 bases; unmatched junction bases: 12. CDR3 size: 17 residues. The CDR3 coding sequence is TGTGCCAGCAGCTTGTTTGGCGGGAGGGCGGTTGTTTACGAGCAGTACTTC. Its translation is CASSLFGGRAVVYEQYF.

In this sample, this clone turned up once. V is TRBV6-6 and J is TRBJ2-1; 7 nucleotides line up with TRBD2. Germline V CDR1 and CDR2: MNHNY, SVGAGI (reference sequence). Trimming removed 6 bases from V and 2 bases from J; junction bases left unmatched: 7. The CDR3 has 15 residues. In nucleotides, the CDR3 is TGTGCCAGCAGCCGAGCGGGATCCGCCTACAATGAGCAGTTCTTC. Translated: CASSRAGSAYNEQFF.

This clone came up once. V is TRBV6-5 and J is TRBJ2-1; 12 bases are a match to TRBD2. From germline, CDR1 is MNHEY and CDR2 SVGAGI. CDR3 length: 14 residues. The trim removed 7 bases at V and 5 bases at J, leaving 3 bases unmatched. The CDR3 region is CASIWTSGNNEQFF. The CDR3 nucleotides are TGTGCCAGCATCTGGACTAGCGGGAACAATGAGCAGTTCTTC.

V usage is TRBV5-5 and J usage is TRBJ1-5; possibly TRBD1 for D (6 bases). CDR1 is SGHKS, CDR2 YYEKEE, per germline (reference sequence). The V end lost 3 bases, the J end lost 2 bases, and 18 bases lay between the germline ends. The CDR3 sequence is 17 residues long. The CDR3 DNA is TGTGCCAGCAGCTGGGACAACCAGGGTAGGGGCAATCAGCCCCAGCATTTT. Amino acids: CASSWDNQGRGNQPQHF.

The V gene is TRBV6-1, the J gene TRBJ2-7; the D is unclear. Trimming removed 1 base at V and 0 bases at J, with 10 bases between. Germline V lookup: CDR1 MNHNS, CDR2 SASEGT. This CDR3 is 15 amino acids long. CDR3: CASSEGPPSSYEQYF. The CDR3 nucleotides are TGTGCCAGCAGTGAAGGTCCTCCCAGCTCCTACGAGCAGTACTTC.

This sequence joins TRBV19 and TRBJ1-2; TRBD1 is a possible D gene (5 bases). Between the trimmed V and J ends, which lost 8 bases and 2 bases, there was a span of 18 bases. The CDR3 extends over 15 amino acids. Germline V gene sequence: CDR1 LNHDA, CDR2 SQIVND (reference sequence). The CDR3 coding sequence is TGTGCCAGTCGCAACCCAAGGGGTGACAACTATGGCTACACCTTC. Translation: CASRNPRGDNYGYTF.

This sequence joins TRBV27 and TRBJ2-7; the D is unclear. The CDR3 is made up of 14 amino acids. Deletions cut 3 bases from V and 2 bases from J, with 11 bases between. The germline CDR1 and CDR2 sequences are MNHEY and SMNVEV (reference sequence). The CDR3 region has the DNA TGTGCCAGCAGTTTCGCAGTTGGTCCCTACGAGCAGTACTTC. This translates into CASSFAVGPYEQYF.

A few counts support this clone. The V gene is TRBV4-1, the J gene TRBJ2-7; 8 bases align to TRBD1. Germline V gene data show CDR1 as MGHRA and CDR2 as YSYEKL. The CDR3 length is 14 residues. Trimming at V came to 4 bases and at J to 3 bases, leaving 5 bases not matched to a gene. The CDR3 loop reads CASSLPGTGYEQYF. The CDR3 DNA is TGCGCCAGCAGCCTTCCCGGGACAGGCTACGAGCAGTACTTC.

The V gene is TRBV19, the J gene TRBJ1-5; D perhaps matches TRBD1 (5 bases). The CDR3 sequence is 14 residues long. The V gene's germline CDR1 is LNHDA and CDR2 SQIVND (reference sequence). Trimming removed 3 bases at V and 0 bases at J, with 6 bases between. CDR3 sequence (DNA): TGTGCCAGTAGTATGACAGCTAGCAATCAGCCCCAGCATTTT. It is translated as CASSMTASNQPQHF.

The V call is TRBV6-6, the J call TRBJ2-7, with 9 bases that match TRBD1. The CDR3 runs to 14 residues. Trimming cost V 5 bases and J 4 bases; bases outside gene matches: 6. The V gene's germline CDR1 is MNHNY and CDR2 SVGAGI (reference sequence). CDR3 in DNA: TGTGCCAGCAGTCCAAACAGGGGGCTGTACGAGCAGTACTTC. Protein product: CASSPNRGLYEQYF.

This clone was observed once. This CDR3 reads CASRPARAFTDTQYF. Written as DNA, the CDR3 is TGTGCCAGCAGACCTGCGAGGGCCTTCACAGATACGCAGTATTTT. The chain joins TRBV6-2 or TRBV6-3 to TRBJ2-3; D perhaps matches TRBD2 (5 bases). Germline V gene lookup returns CDR1 MNHEY and CDR2 SVGEGT. The CDR3 sequence is 15 residues long. V gave up 6 bases and J gave up 2 bases, with 15 bases separating them.

The genes are TRBV30 and TRBJ1-4; the D gene is possibly TRBD1 (6 bases). Between the trimmed V and J ends, which lost 3 bases and 0 bases, there was a span of 14 bases. Germline V lookup: CDR1 GTSNPN, CDR2 SVGIG (reference sequence). The CDR3 extends over 16 amino acids. CDR3 residues: CAWRDLRTATNEKLFF. The CDR3 nucleotides are TGTGCCTGGAGAGACCTTAGGACAGCAACTAATGAAAAACTGTTTTTT.

CDR3 loop: CASSSLTSGASTDTQYF. CDR3 bases: TGTGCCAGCAGCTCCCTGACTAGCGGGGCGAGCACAGATACGCAGTATTTT. This sequence joins TRBV11-2 and TRBJ2-3; 11 nucleotides agree with TRBD2. The CDR3 is made up of 17 amino acids. V lost 4 bases to trimming and J lost 0 bases; unmatched junction nucleotides: 6. Germline CDR1 reads SGHAT; CDR2 reads FQNNGV. Variable domain in full (rest from reference TRBV11-2 and TRBJ2-3): EAGVAQSPRYKIIEKRQSVAFWCNPISGHATLYWYQQILGQGPKLLIQFQNNGVVDDSQLPKDRFSAERLKGVDSTLKIQPAKLEDSAVYLCASSSLTSGASTDTQYFGPGTRLTVL.

The chain has TRBV6-6 and TRBJ2-1; TRBD1 is a possible D gene (6 bases). This CDR3 is built from 15 residues. Germline CDR1 is MNHNY and CDR2 is SVGAGI (reference sequence). Between the trimmed V and J ends, which lost 4 bases and 6 bases, there was a span of 16 bases. The CDR3 reads CASSSNRVLGNEQFF. As DNA, the CDR3 is TGTGCCAGCAGTTCGAACAGGGTCTTGGGCAATGAGCAGTTCTTC.

The chain combines TRBV7-2 with TRBJ2-1; TRBD2 matches 7 bases. The CDR3 is made up of 15 amino acids. The V segment lost 4 bases and the J segment 3 bases; nucleotides outside the gene matches: 6. Germline CDR1 SGHTA, CDR2 FQGNSA. This CDR3 is CASSYPGGRYNEQFF. The DNA for the CDR3 is TGTGCCAGCAGCTACCCGGGGGGTCGCTACAATGAGCAGTTCTTC.

This sequence joins TRBV4-3 and TRBJ2-3; TRBD2 matches 9 bases. The V gene's germline CDR1 is LGHNA and CDR2 YSLEER. Unmatched junction bases numbered 12, after V lost 2 bases and J lost 3 bases. The CDR3 extends over 18 amino acids. The CDR3 region is CASSQTRDSGSATDTQYF. The CDR3 nucleotides are TGCGCCAGCAGCCAAACCCGAGATAGCGGGAGCGCGACAGATACGCAGTATTTT.

The chain carries TRBV13 and TRBJ2-2, with 9 bases lining up with TRBD2. Germline V lookup: CDR1 PRHDT, CDR2 FYEKMQ (reference sequence). The CDR3 loop spans 15 amino acids. Losses at the gene ends were 6 bases for V and 1 base for J; bases not matched to a gene: 3. The CDR3 nucleotides read TGTGCCAGCAGTTTACTAGCGGGGAACACCGGGGAGCTGTTTTTT. This encodes CASSLLAGNTGELFF.

This clone came up a few times. The V gene is TRBV7-6, the J gene TRBJ2-1; the D is unclear. The germline V and J ends were trimmed by 1 base and 7 bases, with 14 bases remaining between them. This CDR3 has 15 residues. The germline gives CDR1 SGHVS, CDR2 FNYEAQ. The CDR3 DNA reads TGTGCCAGCAGCTTAGTGGCTACAAAGAGGAATGAGCAGTTCTTC. It yields the protein CASSLVATKRNEQFF.

This chain links TRBV11-3 with TRBJ1-2, with TRBD1 matching 7 bases. Looked up from germline, CDR1 is SGHNT and CDR2 is YENEEA. V was pared by 5 bases and J by 8 bases, with 5 bases of the junction left unmatched. This CDR3 is 12 amino acids long. As DNA, the CDR3 is TGTGCCAGCAGCATACAGGGGTGGGGCTACACCTTC. Translated, it gives CASSIQGWGYTF. Full variable domain (rest looked up from reference TRBV11-3 and TRBJ1-2): EAGVVQSPRYKIIEKKQPVAFWCNPISGHNTLYWYLQNLGQGPELLIRYENEEAVDDSQLPKDRFSAERLKGVDSTLKIQPAELGDSAVYLCASSIQGWGYTFGSGTRLTVV.

The CDR3, as DNA: TGTGCCAGCAGCCCCCACCCTGGACAATCCTACGAGCAGTACTTC. It is translated as CASSPHPGQSYEQYF. The chain is built from TRBV7-2 and TRBJ2-7; the D gene is possibly TRBD1 (5 bases). CDR3 length: 15 amino acids. Trimming stripped 5 bases from V and 1 base from J, with 15 bases between. Germline V gene sequence: CDR1 SGHTA, CDR2 FQGNSA.

A few counts support this clone. The chain carries TRBV29-1 and TRBJ2-2; D is unclear. The CDR3 consists of 14 residues. Germline V gene lookup returns CDR1 SQVTM and CDR2 ANQGSEA. Trimming stripped 5 bases from V and 0 bases from J, with 10 bases between. The CDR3 nucleotides read TGCAGCGTTACCCCTTCGGCGAACACCGGGGAGCTGTTTTTT. Its translation is CSVTPSANTGELFF.

This chain connects TRBV15 to TRBJ2-1, with 11 bases fitting TRBD1. Per germline, CDR1 LNHNV and CDR2 YYDKDF (reference sequence). Trimming removed 0 bases from V and 6 bases from J; junction bases left unmatched: 13. The CDR3 contains 19 residues. The CDR3 sequence is CATSRDLGVRGQGGNEQFF. The CDR3 DNA sequence: TGTGCCACCAGCAGAGATCTGGGTGTGAGGGGACAGGGGGGCAATGAGCAGTTCTTC.